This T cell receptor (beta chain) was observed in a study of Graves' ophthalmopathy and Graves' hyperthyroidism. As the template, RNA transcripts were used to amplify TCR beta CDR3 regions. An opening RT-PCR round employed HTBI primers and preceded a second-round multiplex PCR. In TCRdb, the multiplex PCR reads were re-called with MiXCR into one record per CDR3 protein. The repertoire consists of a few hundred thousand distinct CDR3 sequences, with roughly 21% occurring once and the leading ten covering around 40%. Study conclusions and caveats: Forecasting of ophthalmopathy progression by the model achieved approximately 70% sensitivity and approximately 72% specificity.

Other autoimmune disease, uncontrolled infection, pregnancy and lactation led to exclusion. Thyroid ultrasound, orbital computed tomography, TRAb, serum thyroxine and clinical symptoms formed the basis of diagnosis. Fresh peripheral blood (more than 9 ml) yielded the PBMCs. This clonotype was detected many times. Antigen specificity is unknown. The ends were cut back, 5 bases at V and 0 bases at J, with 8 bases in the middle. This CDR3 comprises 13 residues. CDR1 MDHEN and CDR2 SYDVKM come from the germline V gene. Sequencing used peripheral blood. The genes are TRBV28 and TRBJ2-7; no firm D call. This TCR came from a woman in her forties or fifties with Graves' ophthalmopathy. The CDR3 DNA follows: TGTGCCAGCAGTCTACGGATCTCCTACGAGCAGTACTTC. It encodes CASSLRISYEQYF.